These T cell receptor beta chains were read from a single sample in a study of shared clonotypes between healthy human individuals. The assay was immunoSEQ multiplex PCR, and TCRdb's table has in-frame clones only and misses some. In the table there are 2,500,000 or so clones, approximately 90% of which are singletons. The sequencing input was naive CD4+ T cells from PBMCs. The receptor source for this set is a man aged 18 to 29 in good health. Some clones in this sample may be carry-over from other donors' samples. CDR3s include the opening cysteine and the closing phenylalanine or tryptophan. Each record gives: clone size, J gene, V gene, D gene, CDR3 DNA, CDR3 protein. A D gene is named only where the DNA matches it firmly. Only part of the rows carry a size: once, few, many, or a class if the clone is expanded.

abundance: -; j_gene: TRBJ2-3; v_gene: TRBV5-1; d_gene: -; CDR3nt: TGCGCCAGCAGCTTGGCCCCAGAGCAAGATACGCAGTATTTT; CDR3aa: CASSLAPEQDTQYF
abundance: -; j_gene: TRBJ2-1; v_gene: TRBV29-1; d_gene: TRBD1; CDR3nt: TGCAGCGTCAAGACAGGGCCCAACAATGAGCAGTTCTTC; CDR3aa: CSVKTGPNNEQFF
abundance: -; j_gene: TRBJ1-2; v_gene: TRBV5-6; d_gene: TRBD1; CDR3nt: TGTGCCAGCAGCTTGGGGACAGGGAACTATGGCTACACCTTC; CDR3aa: CASSLGTGNYGYTF
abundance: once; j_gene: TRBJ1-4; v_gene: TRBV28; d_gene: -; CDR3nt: TGTGCCAGCTACTCCAAGGGCAGGACTAATGAAAAACTGTTTTTT; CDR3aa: CASYSKGRTNEKLFF
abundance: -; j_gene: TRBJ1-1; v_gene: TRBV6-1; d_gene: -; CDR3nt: TGTGCCAGCAGTGAATTTCCAGGGAGAACTGAAGCTTTCTTT; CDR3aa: CASSEFPGRTEAFF
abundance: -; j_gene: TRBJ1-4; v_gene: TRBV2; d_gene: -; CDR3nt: TGTGCCAGCAGTGTGGGGGCCTCTAATGAAAAACTGTTTTTT; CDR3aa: CASSVGASNEKLFF
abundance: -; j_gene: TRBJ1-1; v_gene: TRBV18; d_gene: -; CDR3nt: TGTGCCAGCTCACTGAATCAGGGTTGGTCCACTGAAGCTTTCTTT; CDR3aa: CASSLNQGWSTEAFF
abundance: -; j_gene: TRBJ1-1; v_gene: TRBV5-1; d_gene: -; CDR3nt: TGCGCCAGCAGCTTGGTGTTGGAACCCCAGAGAGTAGAAGCTTTCTTT; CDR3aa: CASSLVLEPQRVEAFF
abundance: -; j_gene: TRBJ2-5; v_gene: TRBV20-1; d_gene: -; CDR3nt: TGCAGTGCTAAGAGGGAGACCCAGTACTTC; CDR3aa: CSAKRETQYF
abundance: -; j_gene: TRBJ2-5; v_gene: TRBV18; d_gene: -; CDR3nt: TGTGCCAGCTCACCCACTCGCGTGGGAGGACGGGAGACCCAGTACTTC; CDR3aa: CASSPTRVGGRETQYF
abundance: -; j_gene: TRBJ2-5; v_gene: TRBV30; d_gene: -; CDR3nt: TGTGCCTGGAGTGTACGAGAGACCCAGTACTTC; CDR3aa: CAWSVRETQYF
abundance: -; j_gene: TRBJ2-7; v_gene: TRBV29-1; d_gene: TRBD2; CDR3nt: TGCAGCGTTGAAAGACTAGCGGGCCGCTACGAGCAGTACTTC; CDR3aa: CSVERLAGRYEQYF
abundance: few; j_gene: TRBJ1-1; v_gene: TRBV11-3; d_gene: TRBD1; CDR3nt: TGTGCCAGCAGCTGGACAGGGACCACTGAAGCTTTCTTT; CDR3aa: CASSWTGTTEAFF
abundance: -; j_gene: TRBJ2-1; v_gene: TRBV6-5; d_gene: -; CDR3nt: TGTGCCAGCAGTTATATGAGCGAGCAGTTCTTC; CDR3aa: CASSYMSEQFF
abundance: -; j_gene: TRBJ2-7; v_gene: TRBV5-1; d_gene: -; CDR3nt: TGCGCCAGCAGCTTGGTCGGGGTGCCCTACGAGCAGTACTTC; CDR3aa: CASSLVGVPYEQYF
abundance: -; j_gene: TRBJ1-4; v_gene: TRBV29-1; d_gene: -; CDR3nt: TGCAGCGTTGAAGGGACGGACAATGAAAAACTGTTTTTT; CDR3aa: CSVEGTDNEKLFF
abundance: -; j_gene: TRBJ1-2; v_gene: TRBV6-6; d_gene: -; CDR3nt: TGTGCCAGCAGTCAACTTAGACAGACCGTGAACTATGGCTACACCTTC; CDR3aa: CASSQLRQTVNYGYTF
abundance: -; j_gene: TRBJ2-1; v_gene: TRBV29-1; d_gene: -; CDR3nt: TGCAGCGTTGCTGTGACTATAGGCAATGAGCAGTTCTTC; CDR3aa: CSVAVTIGNEQFF
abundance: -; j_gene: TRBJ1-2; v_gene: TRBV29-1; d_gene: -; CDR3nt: TGCAGCGTTGAATCTACCCCCCCAGATCGAGACTATGGCTACACCTTC; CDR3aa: CSVESTPPDRDYGYTF
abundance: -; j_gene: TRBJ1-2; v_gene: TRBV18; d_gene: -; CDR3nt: TGTGCCAGCTCACCCCGGGCCCTCGACCGGGGGTCCTATGGCTACACCTTC; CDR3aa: CASSPRALDRGSYGYTF
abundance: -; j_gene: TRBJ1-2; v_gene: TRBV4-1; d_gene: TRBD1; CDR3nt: TGCGCCAGCGGACAGGGTGGCGGCTACACCTTC; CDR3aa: CASGQGGGYTF
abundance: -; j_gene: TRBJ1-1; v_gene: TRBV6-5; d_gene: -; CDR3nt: TGTGCCAGCAGTCGGACGACCAACACTGAAGCTTTCTTT; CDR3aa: CASSRTTNTEAFF
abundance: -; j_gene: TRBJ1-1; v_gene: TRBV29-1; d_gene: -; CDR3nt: TGCAGCGTGACAGAGGGCACTGAAGCTTTCTTT; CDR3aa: CSVTEGTEAFF
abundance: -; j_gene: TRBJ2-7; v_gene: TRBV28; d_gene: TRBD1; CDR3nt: TGTGCCAGCAGTTTGACAGGGGATACCTACGAGCAGTACTTC; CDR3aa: CASSLTGDTYEQYF
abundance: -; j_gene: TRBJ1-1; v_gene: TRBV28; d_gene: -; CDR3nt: TGTGCAACCCGGTTGATCACTGAAGCTTTCTTT; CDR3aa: CATRLITEAFF
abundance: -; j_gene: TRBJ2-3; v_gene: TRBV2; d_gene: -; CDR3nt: TGTGCCAGCAGAATCGGTACATCCGTAAGCACAGATACGCAGTATTTT; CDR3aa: CASRIGTSVSTDTQYF
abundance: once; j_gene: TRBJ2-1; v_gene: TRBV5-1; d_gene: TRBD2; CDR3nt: TGCGCCAGCACCCGGGAGGGCCTCTACAATGAGCAGTTCTTC; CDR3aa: CASTREGLYNEQFF
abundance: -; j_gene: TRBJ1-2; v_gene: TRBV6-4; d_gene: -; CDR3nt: TGTGCCAGCAGTTTCGACGGCTATGGCTCTGGCTACACCTTC; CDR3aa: CASSFDGYGSGYTF
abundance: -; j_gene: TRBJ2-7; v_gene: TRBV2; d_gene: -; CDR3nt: TGTGCCAGCAGTGAAGGGTTGTGGGGTGAAGTACGAGTGCAGTACTTC; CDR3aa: CASSEGLWGEVRVQYF
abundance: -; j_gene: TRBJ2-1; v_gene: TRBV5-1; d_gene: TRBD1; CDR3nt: TGCGCCAGCAGCTTGGTTGCAGGGGGCGCGAGCAATGAGCAGTTCTTC; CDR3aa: CASSLVAGGASNEQFF
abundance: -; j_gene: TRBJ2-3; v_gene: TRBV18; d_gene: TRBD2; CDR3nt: TGTGCCAGCTCACCATTTAGCGGGAGTGCCACAGATACGCAGTATTTT; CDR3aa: CASSPFSGSATDTQYF
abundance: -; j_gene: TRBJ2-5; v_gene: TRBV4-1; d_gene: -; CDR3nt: TGCGCCAGCAGCCAAGTGATCCTTCAAGAGACCCAGTACTTC; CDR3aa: CASSQVILQETQYF
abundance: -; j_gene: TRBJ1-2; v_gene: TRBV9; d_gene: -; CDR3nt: TGTGCCCGAACGGGGGCTGGCTACACCTTC; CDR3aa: CARTGAGYTF
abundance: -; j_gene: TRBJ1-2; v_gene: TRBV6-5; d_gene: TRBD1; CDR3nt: TGTGCCAGCAGTTACCGGGACAGGGGAGGCTACACCTTC; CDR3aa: CASSYRDRGGYTF
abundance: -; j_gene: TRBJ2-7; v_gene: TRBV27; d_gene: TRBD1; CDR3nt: TGTGCCAGCAGTGGGGTACAGGGGTCCTACGAGCAGTACTTC; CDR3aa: CASSGVQGSYEQYF
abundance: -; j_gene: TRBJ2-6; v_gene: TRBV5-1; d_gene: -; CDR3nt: TGCGCCAGCAGCGGGTTGGCGGGGGCCAACGTCCTGACTTTC; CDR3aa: CASSGLAGANVLTF
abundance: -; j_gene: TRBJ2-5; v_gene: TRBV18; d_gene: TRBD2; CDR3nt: TGTGCCAGCTCCGCGGGAGCCCCGCAAGAGACCCAGTACTTC; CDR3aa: CASSAGAPQETQYF
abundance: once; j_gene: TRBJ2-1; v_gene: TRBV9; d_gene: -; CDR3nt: TGTGCCAGCAGCCCCCAGACTAGTGGGTCCTACAATGAGCAGTTCTTC; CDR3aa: CASSPQTSGSYNEQFF
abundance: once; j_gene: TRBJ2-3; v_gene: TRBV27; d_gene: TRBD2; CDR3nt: TGTGCCAGCAGTACGCGGACTAGCGGGTCAGATACGCAGTATTTT; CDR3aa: CASSTRTSGSDTQYF
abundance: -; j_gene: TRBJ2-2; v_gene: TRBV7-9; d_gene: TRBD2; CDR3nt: TGTGCCAGCAGCCTGGGACTAGCGGGAGTATACACCGGGGAGCTGTTTTTT; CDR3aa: CASSLGLAGVYTGELFF
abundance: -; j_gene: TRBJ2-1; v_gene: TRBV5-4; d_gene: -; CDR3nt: TGTGCCAGCAGCCCGGGACTCGCCAGGGTTAATGAGCAGTTCTTC; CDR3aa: CASSPGLARVNEQFF
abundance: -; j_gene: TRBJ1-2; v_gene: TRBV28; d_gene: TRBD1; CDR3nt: TGTGCCAGCAGCTATCCTACAGGGGGCAACTATGGCTACACCTTC; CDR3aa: CASSYPTGGNYGYTF
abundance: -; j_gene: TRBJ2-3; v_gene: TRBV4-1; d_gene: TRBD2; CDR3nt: TGCGCCAGCAGCCAATTTAAGACTAGCTTCTCAGATACGCAGTATTTT; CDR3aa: CASSQFKTSFSDTQYF
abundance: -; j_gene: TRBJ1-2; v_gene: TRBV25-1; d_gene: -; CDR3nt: TGTGCCAGCAGTGACCATTCAGTCTATGGCTACACCTTC; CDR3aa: CASSDHSVYGYTF
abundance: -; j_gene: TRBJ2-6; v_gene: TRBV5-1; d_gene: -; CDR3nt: TGCGCCAGCAGCTTGGAAGGGTCCGGGGCCAACGTCCTGACTTTC; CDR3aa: CASSLEGSGANVLTF